This is a list of T cell receptor beta chains from one sample in a study of blood T cell repertoires in COVID-19. Clones were sequenced by immunoSEQ multiplex PCR, and TCRdb holds only the in-frame ones, with some missing. The sample contains around 250,000 clones, around four fifths of which appear only once. The sequencing input was peripheral blood. These receptors were taken from a man aged 30 to 45 who had recovered from COVID-19. Each CDR3 is given with its conserved first and last residue. D genes are given only for firm matches. Only part of the rows carry a size: once, few, many, or a class if the clone is expanded.

V gene: TRBV15
J gene: TRBJ2-5
clone size: NA
D gene: TRBD2
CDR3 DNA: TGTGCCACCAGCAACGGGAGGGCTGGTGGATCTGAGACCCAGTACTTC
CDR3 protein: CATSNGRAGGSETQYF

V gene: TRBV19
J gene: TRBJ1-5
clone size: NA
D gene: NA
CDR3 DNA: TGTGCCAGTAGTATTAGCCCCCTGGACAGATTCAATCAGCCCCAGCATTTT
CDR3 protein: CASSISPLDRFNQPQHF

V gene: TRBV6-5
J gene: TRBJ1-6
clone size: NA
D gene: NA
CDR3 DNA: TGTGCCAGTCGCCCAGGGGAGGGTTCACCCCTCCACTTT
CDR3 protein: CASRPGEGSPLHF

V gene: TRBV7-9
J gene: TRBJ1-3
clone size: NA
D gene: TRBD1
CDR3 DNA: TGTGCCAGCAGCAACCGGGACAGGGGTGATTCTGGAAACACCATATATTTT
CDR3 protein: CASSNRDRGDSGNTIYF

V gene: TRBV5-8
J gene: TRBJ1-2
clone size: NA
D gene: NA
CDR3 DNA: TGTGCCAGCAGCTTGGACCAGGGGTATACGGCGAACTATGGCTACACCTTC
CDR3 protein: CASSLDQGYTANYGYTF

V gene: TRBV2
J gene: TRBJ2-1
clone size: NA
D gene: TRBD1
CDR3 DNA: TGTGCCAGCAGTCGGGACAGTATCAATGAGCAGTTCTTC
CDR3 protein: CASSRDSINEQFF

V gene: TRBV7-9
J gene: TRBJ2-1
clone size: NA
D gene: TRBD1
CDR3 DNA: TGTGCCAGCAGCTCCGGGACAGGCTACAATGAGCAGTTCTTC
CDR3 protein: CASSSGTGYNEQFF

V gene: TRBV13
J gene: TRBJ2-7
clone size: NA
D gene: TRBD1
CDR3 DNA: TGTGCCAGCCGCCGGACAGGGTCGACCTACGAGCAGTACTTC
CDR3 protein: CASRRTGSTYEQYF

V gene: TRBV7-9
J gene: TRBJ1-2
clone size: few
D gene: NA
CDR3 DNA: TGTGCCAGCAGCTCACAATGGGCGGACGGGGATAACTATGGCTACACCTTC
CDR3 protein: CASSSQWADGDNYGYTF

V gene: TRBV3-1/TRBV3-2
J gene: TRBJ1-1
clone size: NA
D gene: NA
CDR3 DNA: TGTGCCAGCAGCCGCGGCGCATCGAAGAACACTGAAGCTTTCTTT
CDR3 protein: CASSRGASKNTEAFF